This T cell receptor beta chain appears in the sequencing data of a study of shared clonotypes between healthy human individuals. Findings of the study overall: Generation of non-shared clonotypes was less probable than generation of clonotypes shared by all four donors.

V lost 3 bases, J lost 4 bases, and 18 bases lay in between. Germline lookup yields CDR1 LNHDA and CDR2 SQIVND (reference sequence). The CDR3 contains 16 residues. Once extracted for a subset, genomic DNA was divided evenly among several immunoSEQ plates. Sequencing was performed with immunoSEQ multiplex PCR; in TCRdb, only in-frame clones are kept and a portion is missing. The sample holds nearly 2 million clones, over 85% seen once. Concerning this clone itself: Its antigen is currently unknown.

Naive CD8 cells were CD45RO-negative, positively selected for CCR7, excluding terminally differentiated effector memory CD45RA+ cells. The rearrangement joins TRBV19 to TRBJ1-2, with D possibly being TRBD1 (6 bases). The sample was naive CD8+ T cells sorted from blood. The source of this sequence is a man between 18 and 35 years old in good health. CDR3 amino acids: CASSIFYGGPSYGYTF. CDR3 nucleotides: TGTGCCAGTAGTATCTTTTACGGGGGGCCTTCCTATGGCTACACCTTC.